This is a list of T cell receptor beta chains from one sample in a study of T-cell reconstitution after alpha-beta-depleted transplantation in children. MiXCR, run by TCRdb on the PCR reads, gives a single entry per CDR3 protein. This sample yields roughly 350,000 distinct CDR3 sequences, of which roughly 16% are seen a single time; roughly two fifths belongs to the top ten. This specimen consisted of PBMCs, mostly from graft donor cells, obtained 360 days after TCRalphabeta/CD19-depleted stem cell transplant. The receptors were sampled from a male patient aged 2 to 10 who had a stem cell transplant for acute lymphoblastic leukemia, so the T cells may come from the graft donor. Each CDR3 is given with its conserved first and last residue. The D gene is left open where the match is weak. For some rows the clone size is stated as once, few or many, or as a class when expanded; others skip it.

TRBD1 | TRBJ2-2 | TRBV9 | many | CASSVGQPNTGELFF | TGTGCCAGCAGCGTGGGACAGCCGAACACCGGGGAGCTGTTTTTT
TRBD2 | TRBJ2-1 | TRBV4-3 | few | CASSPALADSYNEQFF | TGCGCCAGCAGCCCGGCTCTAGCGGACTCCTACAATGAGCAGTTCTTC
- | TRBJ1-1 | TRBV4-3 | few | CASSPRHRNTEAFF | TGCGCCAGCAGCCCTCGACACAGAAACACTGAAGCTTTCTTT
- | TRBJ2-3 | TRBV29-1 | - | CSVDGLPPPSTDTQYF | TGCAGCGTTGACGGCCTCCCCCCGCCCAGCACAGATACGCAGTATTTT
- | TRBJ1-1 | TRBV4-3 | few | CASSPELLWAEAFF | TGCGCCAGCAGCCCAGAGCTCCTTTGGGCTGAAGCTTTCTTT
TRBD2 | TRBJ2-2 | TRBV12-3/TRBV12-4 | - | CASSWGLPSTGELFF | TGTGCCAGCAGTTGGGGACTACCTAGCACCGGGGAGCTGTTTTTT
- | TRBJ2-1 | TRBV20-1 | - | CSAREWPGDEQFF | TGCAGTGCTAGAGAGTGGCCGGGCGATGAGCAGTTCTTC
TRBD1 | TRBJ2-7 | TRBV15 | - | CATSRDTRGPYEQYF | TGTGCCACCAGCAGAGATACCAGGGGGCCCTACGAGCAGTACTTC
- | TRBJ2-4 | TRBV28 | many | CASSLKENIQYF | TGTGCCAGCAGTTTAAAAGAAAACATTCAGTACTTC
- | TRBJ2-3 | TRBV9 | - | CASSGSGMQQDTQYF | TGTGCCAGCAGCGGCTCAGGGATGCAACAAGATACGCAGTATTTT
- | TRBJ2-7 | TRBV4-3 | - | CASSQDPGGFRFSYEQYF | TGCGCCAGCAGCCAAGATCCTGGGGGGTTTAGGTTCTCCTACGAGCAGTACTTC
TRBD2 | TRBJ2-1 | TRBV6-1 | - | CASSEGTSGFGEQFF | TGTGCCAGCAGTGAAGGGACTAGCGGGTTTGGTGAGCAGTTCTTC
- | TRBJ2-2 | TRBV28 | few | CASSLWPKRELFF | TGTGCCAGCAGTTTGTGGCCCAAGAGGGAGCTGTTTTTT
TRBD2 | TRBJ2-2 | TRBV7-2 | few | CASSWIAGAGGELFF | TGTGCCAGCAGCTGGATAGCGGGAGCGGGCGGGGAGCTGTTTTTT
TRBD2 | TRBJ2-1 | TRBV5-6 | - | CASSLASGRGFF | TGTGCCAGCAGCTTGGCTAGCGGGAGGGGGTTCTTC
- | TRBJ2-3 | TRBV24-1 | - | CATSDPREGSLTDTQYF | TGTGCCACCAGTGATCCCCGAGAGGGTAGTCTGACAGATACGCAGTATTTT
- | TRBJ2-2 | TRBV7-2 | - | CASSLVSFGGELFF | TGTGCCAGCAGCTTAGTTAGTTTTGGAGGGGAGCTGTTTTTT
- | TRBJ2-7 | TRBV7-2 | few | CASSLGGGGAYEQYF | TGTGCCAGCAGCTTAGGAGGCGGAGGGGCCTACGAGCAGTACTTC
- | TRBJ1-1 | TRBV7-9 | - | CASSAQGRNTEAFF | TGTGCCAGCAGCGCTCAGGGGAGGAACACTGAAGCTTTCTTT
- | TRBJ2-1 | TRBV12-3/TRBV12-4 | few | CASSLLGAGYNEQFF | TGTGCCAGCAGTTTACTGGGGGCAGGTTACAATGAGCAGTTCTTC
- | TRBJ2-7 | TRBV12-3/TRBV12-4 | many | CASTQRSLVGQYF | TGTGCCAGCACCCAGCGATCCCTGGTCGGGCAGTACTTC
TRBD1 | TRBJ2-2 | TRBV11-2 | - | CASSRTGVDTGELFF | TGTGCCAGCAGCCGTACAGGGGTGGATACCGGGGAGCTGTTTTTT
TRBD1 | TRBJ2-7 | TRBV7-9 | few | CASSSPGTGNPYEQYF | TGTGCCAGCAGCTCACCCGGGACAGGGAACCCCTACGAGCAGTACTTC
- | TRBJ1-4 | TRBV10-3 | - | CAISPGGNPNEKLFF | TGTGCCATCAGCCCCGGAGGCAACCCTAATGAAAAACTGTTTTTT
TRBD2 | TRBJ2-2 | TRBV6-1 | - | CAISEAYLAGSLSPGELFF | TGTGCCATCAGTGAAGCGTATCTAGCGGGGAGTCTTAGTCCCGGGGAGCTTTTTTTT
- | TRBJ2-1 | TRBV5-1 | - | CASSFSPINEQFF | TGCGCCAGCAGCTTTAGTCCTATCAATGAGCAGTTCTTC
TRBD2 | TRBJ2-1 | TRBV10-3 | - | CAISGPGTSGYNEQFF | TGTGCCATCAGCGGCCCTGGGACTAGCGGCTACAATGAGCAGTTCTTC
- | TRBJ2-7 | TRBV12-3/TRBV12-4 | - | CASSNTYEQYF | TGTGCCAGCAGTAACACCTACGAGCAGTACTTC
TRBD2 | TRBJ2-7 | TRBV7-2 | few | CASSLVLAAKYEQYF | TGTGCCAGCAGCTTAGTGCTAGCGGCTAAATACGAGCAGTACTTC
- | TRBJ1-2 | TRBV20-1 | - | CSARAAGEGLYGYTF | TGCAGTGCTAGAGCCGCGGGGGAGGGCCTCTATGGCTACACCTTC
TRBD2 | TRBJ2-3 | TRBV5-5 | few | CASSQLLLAGFADTQYF | TGTGCCAGCAGCCAGCTGTTGCTAGCGGGGTTTGCAGATACGCAGTATTTT
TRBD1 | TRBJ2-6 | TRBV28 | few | CASSLRTGVASGANVLTF | TGTGCCAGCAGTTTAAGGACAGGGGTGGCCTCTGGGGCCAACGTCCTGACTTTC
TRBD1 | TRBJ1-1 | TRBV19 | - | CASSTLPGQGDTEAFF | TGTGCCAGTAGTACCCTTCCGGGACAGGGAGACACTGAAGCTTTCTTT
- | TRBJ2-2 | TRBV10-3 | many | CAIKPTNTGELFF | TGTGCCATCAAACCAACGAACACCGGGGAGCTGTTTTTT
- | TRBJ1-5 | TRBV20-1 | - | CSARDPAFNQPQHF | TGCAGTGCTAGAGATCCGGCATTCAACCAGCCCCAGCATTTT
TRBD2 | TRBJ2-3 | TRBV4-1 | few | CASSQALTSGSRTDTQYF | TGCGCCAGCAGCCAAGCCCTGACTAGCGGGAGCCGCACAGATACGCAGTATTTT
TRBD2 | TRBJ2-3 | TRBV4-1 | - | CASSPQGSGTSGRAVVDTQYF | TGCGCCAGCAGCCCGCAGGGATCAGGGACTAGCGGGAGGGCCGTGGTAGATACGCAGTATTTT
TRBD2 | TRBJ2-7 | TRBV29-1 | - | CSVEGGRLYEQYF | TGCAGCGTTGAAGGCGGGAGACTGTACGAGCAGTACTTC
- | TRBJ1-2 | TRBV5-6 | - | CASSLAPGYGYTF | TGTGCCAGCAGCTTGGCTCCGGGCTATGGCTACACCTTC
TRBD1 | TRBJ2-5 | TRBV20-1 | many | CSAVPGTAWETQYF | TGCAGTGCTGTCCCCGGGACAGCCTGGGAGACCCAGTACTTC
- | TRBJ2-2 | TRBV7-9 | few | CASSFTRTRGELFF | TGTGCCAGCAGCTTTACTAGGACGCGCGGGGAGCTGTTTTTT
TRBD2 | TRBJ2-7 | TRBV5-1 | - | CASSPRTGWTSGISYEQYF | TGCGCCAGCAGCCCTCGGACAGGCTGGACTAGCGGGATCTCCTACGAGCAGTACTTC
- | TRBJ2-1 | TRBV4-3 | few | CASSPLKRDNEQFF | TGCGCCAGCAGCCCCCTAAAGCGCGACAATGAGCAGTTCTTC
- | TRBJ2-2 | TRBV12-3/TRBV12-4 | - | CASSASVTGELFF | TGTGCCAGCAGTGCTAGTGTAACCGGGGAGCTGTTTTTT
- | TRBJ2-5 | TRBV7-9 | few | CASSLVAGLETQYF | TGTGCCAGCAGCTTAGTCGCAGGGCTCGAGACCCAGTACTTC
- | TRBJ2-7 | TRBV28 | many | CASSGWGPQGYEQYF | TGTGCCAGCAGTGGGTGGGGACCCCAGGGGTACGAGCAGTACTTC
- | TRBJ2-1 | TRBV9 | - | CASSVGGHPYNEQFF | TGTGCCAGCAGCGTAGGTGGCCATCCCTACAATGAGCAGTTCTTC
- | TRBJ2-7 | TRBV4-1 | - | CASSHSDMGTTYEQYF | TGCGCCAGCAGCCATTCCGACATGGGGACGACCTACGAGCAGTACTTC
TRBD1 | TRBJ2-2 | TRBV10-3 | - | CAIMRGPAGELFF | TGTGCCATCATGAGGGGGCCAGCCGGGGAGCTGTTTTTT
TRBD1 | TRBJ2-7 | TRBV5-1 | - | CASSLDGTGGEQYF | TGCGCCAGCAGCTTGGACGGGACAGGGGGCGAGCAGTACTTC
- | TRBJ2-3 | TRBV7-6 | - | CASSLSRPSTDTQYF | TGTGCCAGCAGCCTCTCGAGGCCTAGCACAGATACGCAGTATTTT
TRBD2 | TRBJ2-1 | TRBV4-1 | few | CASSRREDSYNEQFF | TGCGCCAGCAGCCGCCGGGAGGACTCCTACAATGAGCAGTTCTTC
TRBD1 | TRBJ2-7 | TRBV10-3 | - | CAISGTGGEQYF | TGTGCCATCAGCGGGACAGGGGGCGAGCAGTACTTC
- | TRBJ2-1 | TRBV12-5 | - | CASGSVFAVSSYNEQFF | TGTGCTAGTGGTTCCGTCTTTGCGGTAAGCTCCTACAATGAGCAGTTCTTC
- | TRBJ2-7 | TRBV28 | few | CASRRHLYEQYF | TGTGCCAGCAGGCGGCACCTCTACGAGCAGTACTTC